This entry lists 16 T cell receptor beta chains sequenced from one sample in a study of OX40 agonist ivuxolimab in advanced cancers. Assay used: immunoSEQ multiplex PCR; TCRdb lists only in-frame clones, some missing. The sample holds 55,000 to 75,000 clones, roughly 87% seen once. The sample here was CD4+ or CD8+ T cells sorted from blood, taken in a trial of the OX40 agonist ivuxolimab. These TCRs come from an adult with an advanced solid tumor such as melanoma, head and neck, liver or kidney cancer.

The chain employs TRBV30 and TRBJ1-2, with D possibly matching TRBD1 (6 bases). The germline V gene has CDR1 GTSNPN and CDR2 SVGIG (reference sequence). CDR3 length: 12 residues. Trimming took 7 bases from V and 2 from J, leaving 11 bases between them. The chain's CDR3 is CALGGGNYGYTF. The CDR3 DNA reads as TGTGCCTTAGGGGGGGGAAACTATGGCTACACCTTC.

This clone occurred once. The chain carries TRBV5-6 and TRBJ2-1, with D possibly being TRBD2 (5 bases). Trimming stripped 2 bases from V and 0 bases from J, with 9 bases between. Germline V gene sequence: CDR1 SGHDT, CDR2 YYEEEE. CDR3 length: 15 amino acids. CDR3 sequence reads: CASSFGGLSYNEQFF. The CDR3 nucleotides are TGTGCCAGCAGCTTCGGAGGTCTCTCCTACAATGAGCAGTTCTTC.

The chain is built from TRBV7-2 and TRBJ2-2, with D possibly TRBD1 on 6 matching bases. CDR3 length: 14 residues. The germline V gene encodes CDR1 SGHTA and CDR2 FQGNSA. The germline V and J ends were trimmed by 11 bases and 4 bases, with 17 bases remaining between them. In nucleotides, the CDR3 is TGTGCCGGATCCTCGATAGGGGGCACCGGGGAGCTGTTTTTT. Protein sequence: CAGSSIGGTGELFF.

The rearrangement links TRBV27 to TRBJ1-1, with D unclear. The length of the CDR3 is 13 residues. CDR1 and CDR2 (germline): MNHEY, SMNVEV (reference sequence). Trimming took 2 bases from V and 2 from J, leaving 6 bases between them. The CDR3 reads CASSLLGNTEAFF. DNA for the CDR3: TGTGCCAGCAGTTTACTGGGCAACACTGAAGCTTTCTTT.

The CDR3 protein is CATSRGGILTEAFF. The DNA for the CDR3 is TGTGCCACCAGCAGAGGAGGCATCCTCACTGAAGCTTTCTTT. The chain is built from TRBV15 and TRBJ1-1; D gene uncertain. V was pared by 1 base and J by 4 bases, with 10 bases between. This CDR3 contains 14 residues. Looked up from germline, CDR1 is LNHNV and CDR2 is YYDKDF (reference sequence).

The chain is built from TRBV28 and TRBJ2-2, with no clear D. Germline lookup yields CDR1 MDHEN and CDR2 SYDVKM. V was trimmed by 0 bases and J by 5 bases, leaving 13 bases between them. The CDR3 extends over 16 amino acids. The CDR3 DNA follows: TGTGCCAGCAGTTTATGGGCCGGGCTTAGAACCGGGGAGCTGTTTTTT. Encoded protein: CASSLWAGLRTGELFF.

The chain has TRBV11-2 and TRBJ1-1; 7 bases align to TRBD1. The V and J ends lost 5 bases and 9 bases, in that order; junction bases with no gene match: 12. Germline assignment: CDR1 SGHAT and CDR2 FQNNGV. This CDR3 comprises 14 residues. The CDR3 protein is CASSPEQGTGKAFF. CDR3 in DNA: TGTGCCAGCAGCCCAGAACAGGGGACGGGAAAAGCTTTCTTT.

The chain carries TRBV28 and TRBJ1-2; 7 nucleotides align to TRBD1. J gave up 4 bases and V 9 bases, and 11 bases lay outside the gene matches. There are 14 residues in the CDR3. Germline V gene lookup returns CDR1 MDHEN and CDR2 SYDVKM. CDR3 loop: CARAVPGGCYGYTF. CDR3 DNA sequence: TGTGCCAGAGCGGTCCCAGGGGGGTGCTATGGCTACACCTTC.

This chain links TRBV28 with TRBJ2-4, with D perhaps TRBD2 (5 bases). The V end was cut by 1 base, the J end by 3 bases, with 16 bases between. This CDR3 has 17 residues. Germline V gene lookup returns CDR1 MDHEN and CDR2 SYDVKM. The CDR3 here is CASSLLTGGGVKNIQYF. The DNA of the CDR3 is TGTGCCAGCAGTTTATTGACCGGAGGCGGCGTCAAAAACATTCAGTACTTC.

The chain joins TRBV10-3 to TRBJ2-7; D not certain. Germline assignment: CDR1 ENHRY and CDR2 SYGVKD. With 4 bases removed from V and 1 base from J, the gap between germline ends came to 8 bases. The CDR3 runs to 13 residues. CDR3 coding DNA: TGTGCCATCAGTGCGACCGAGTCCTACGAGCAGTACTTC. Its translation: CAISATESYEQYF.

V and J are TRBV2 and TRBJ1-1, with unresolved D. In germline, CDR1 is SNHLY, CDR2 FYNNEI. V shed 6 bases and J shed 4 bases, with 12 bases lying between them. This CDR3 has 13 residues. This CDR3 is CASRPGRLTEAFF. CDR3 bases: TGTGCCAGCAGGCCAGGTAGGCTCACTGAAGCTTTCTTT.

V gene TRBV10-3 combines with J gene TRBJ1-3, with D tentatively TRBD1 (6 bases). V gave up 0 bases and J gave up 2 bases, with 11 bases separating them. CDR3 length: 16 residues. CDR1 ENHRY and CDR2 SYGVKD come from the germline V gene. The CDR3 region is CAISESLGAAGNTIYF. The CDR3 DNA is TGTGCCATCAGTGAGTCGTTGGGGGCTGCTGGAAACACCATATATTTT.

The CDR3 here is CASAGPETQYF. The DNA of the CDR3 is TGTGCCAGCGCAGGGCCCGAGACCCAGTACTTC. The V gene is TRBV2, the J gene TRBJ2-5; possible D gene TRBD1, 5 bases. CDR1 is SNHLY, CDR2 FYNNEI, per germline. Trimming removed 8 bases from V and 5 bases from J, with 9 bases in between. The CDR3 spans 11 residues.

A few counts support this clone. The chain is built from TRBV28 and TRBJ1-3; TRBD1 matches at 7 bases. From germline, CDR1 is MDHEN and CDR2 SYDVKM. This CDR3 contains 15 residues. The J segment lost 0 bases and the V segment lost 6 bases, leaving 5 bases of the junction unmatched. This CDR3 reads CASRRTGNSGNTIYF. In nucleotides, the CDR3 is TGTGCCAGCAGGCGGACAGGAAACTCTGGAAACACCATATATTTT. The full variable domain, in which reference TRBV28 and TRBJ1-3 provide the parts outside the CDR3, is DVKVTQSSRYLVKRTGEKVFLECVQDMDHENMFWYRQDPGLGLRLIYFSYDVKMKEKGDIPEGYSVSREKKERFSLILESASTNQTSMYLCASRRTGNSGNTIYFGEGSWLTVV.

This chain connects TRBV18 to TRBJ2-1; 8 bases match TRBD2. The V and J ends lost 3 bases and 8 bases, in that order; junction bases with no gene match: 3. The germline V gene has CDR1 KGHSH and CDR2 LQKENI. The CDR3 extends over 13 amino acids. CDR3 in amino acids: CASSPGLGDEQFF. The CDR3 nucleotides are TGTGCCAGCTCACCGGGACTAGGAGATGAGCAGTTCTTC. Drawing the rest from reference TRBV18 and TRBJ2-1, the complete variable domain is NAGVMQNPRHLVRRRGQEARLRCSPMKGHSHVYWYRQLPEEGLKFMVYLQKENIIDESGMPKERFSAEFPKEGPSILRIQQVVRGDSAAYFCASSPGLGDEQFFGPGTRLTVL.

The chain carries TRBV7-6 and TRBJ1-5; D unclear. V was clipped by 2 bases and J by 0 bases, with 5 bases between them. CDR1 and CDR2 from the germline V gene are SGHVS and FNYEAQ. The length of the CDR3 is 14 residues. CDR3 amino acids: CASSLLASNQPQHF. DNA of the CDR3: TGTGCCAGCAGCTTATTAGCTAGCAATCAGCCCCAGCATTTT.